A selection of T cell receptor beta chains follows, all from one sample in a study of cytomegalovirus exposure and HLA in healthy donors. Generated by immunoSEQ multiplex PCR, the TCRdb table keeps only in-frame clones and is missing some. The data hold approximately 280,000 clones, with roughly 90% observed a single time. Material for sequencing was PBMCs. All receptors derive from a woman younger than 30 in good health and CMV-seronegative. The CDR3 runs from the conserved cysteine through the conserved F or W.

v_call,cdr3_aa
TRBV6-5,CASSYSGQDRYGYTF
TRBV30,CAWTLVQGAFWDEQFF
TRBV7-9,CASSFGRGGGETQYF
TRBV10-3,CAISEASGAHEQYF
TRBV30,CAWSVTSGGAPVPYNEQFF
TRBV5-1,CASSLGPGGNYGYTF
TRBV29-1,CSVNRQETQYF
TRBV7-6,CASSLDQGGELFF
TRBV29-1,CSVVPGNTEAFF
TRBV29-1,CSVVPWQGQETQYF
TRBV10-3,CAISDSGGESGELFF
TRBV13,CASSRAPKTEAFF
TRBV19,CASMDLSGDNEQFF
TRBV10-3,CAISERRGLQETQYF
TRBV5-1,CASSLYRGGFNEKLFF
TRBV5-1,CASSLSTGSYEQYF
TRBV13,CASSQTRLAGEETQYF
TRBV13,CASSSPGPDYGYTF
TRBV19,CASPQGQGNTGELFF
TRBV19,CASTVSGGGETQYF
TRBV5-4,CASSTQGSSYEQYF
TRBV2,CASSVGGVSYEQYF
TRBV4-2,CASSAPGTSGGGEQFF
TRBV7-9,CASSLGQFPYGYTF
TRBV9,CASSPTITNEKLFF
TRBV2,CATEDRGGFLYGYTF
TRBV2,CASSERDQGITEAFF
TRBV6-1,CASSPSGGIYNEQFF
TRBV5-8,CASRTGSSYNEQFF
TRBV4-1,CASSQDSYSNQPQHF
TRBV5-6,CASSLGTGSNQPQHF
TRBV27,CASSLVEYTEAFF
TRBV7-6,CASSLGGGFETQYF
TRBV5-6,CASSFRSGGKETQYF